This T cell receptor (beta chain) was sequenced during a study of blood T cells in healthy people across ages (dated by TCRdb to about 2015). Background for the entire study: Template switching captured roughly one uniquely barcoded TCR beta cDNA molecule per two T cells in model experiments. To track age-related changes in TCR beta repertoire diversity, the study relied on deep sequencing normalized with unique cDNA molecular identifiers. The donors were divided into four age groups: young (average around 16 years), middle-aged (approximately 39), aged (about 61) and long-lived (around 80). To avoid experimental bias, donors of different ages were spread randomly across the sequencing lanes. Two additional independent replicas of 1 million unique cDNA reads from the same blood draw were analyzed for two donors (one aged 18 to 30 and one aged 80 or older).

From the germline V gene, CDR1 is SGHVS and CDR2 is FQNEAQ. V drops 1 base and J drops 0 bases, leaving 13 bases in between. Reading from cysteine to phenylalanine, the CDR3 counts 16 amino acids. Solely the CDR3 DNA is kept, with 48 bases framed from the first base. General findings and caveats noted by the study authors: As age increased, observed TCR beta diversity per million T cells dropped in a roughly linear way, and a significant reduction was already evident by age roughly 36. Because donor CMV infection status was unknown, age-related changes in expanded clonotypes were potentially confounded. Estimates of total diversity based on one million sequenced T cells were regarded as lower bounds and as underestimates. Because profiling used bulk unsorted PBMCs, naive and antigen-experienced compartments could not be compared conclusively. A strong correlation was found between observed TCR beta diversity and the percentage of naive T cells measured by flow cytometry. Compared with the aged group, more naive CD4+ T cells, fewer expanded clones and increased TCR diversity were shown by the long-lived group, suggesting age selection.

The library relied on 5' RACE. Sequenced using an Illumina HiSeq 2500. A second PCR of about 7 to 12 cycles was run with a J-beta primer mix and a sample-barcoded 5' primer. A template-switch 5' adaptor carrying 12 random nucleotides introduced a unique molecular identifier onto each TCR beta cDNA molecule. Each sample yielded at least 3 million CDR3-containing paired-end reads. First-strand cDNA was synthesized from all RNA with the Mint cDNA synthesis kit, primed by a TRBC-specific oligonucleotide. Following uracil-DNA glycosylase treatment, a first 18-cycle PCR with universal primers M1SS and BC2_uni_R was performed on all cDNA. Regarding the original processing steps: For normalization, 1 million high-quality reads, each with a distinct molecular identifier, were randomly selected from each sample. Instead of being binned into consensus sequences, reads that shared molecular identifiers were thrown out. MiTCR, set to a Q25 quality threshold and the strictest error-elimination algorithm, was used for CDR3 identification, clonotype clustering and error correction. Lower-bound total TCR beta diversity was estimated with a nonparametric unseen species model using Euler transformation. Using fastp at Q25 and MiXCR, TCRdb reprocessed the public reads and kept productive beta chains. Identical CDR3 protein sequences are pooled into one entry, listed with their most common genes and DNA. The authors' filters were not applied to this entry. The sample table holds 1.5 million to 1.9 million distinct CDR3 sequences, of which under 55% were seen once. About 4.1% of the sample belongs to the ten largest clones.

In the case of this clonotype: Its antigen specificity is not known. Base qualities are not recorded, but no much larger clone differs from it by a single base.

Donors were 39 systemically healthy Caucasian individuals from Russia aged roughly 6 to 90 years. Each donor gave around 9.8 milliliters of peripheral blood, collected into EDTA-treated Vacutainer tubes. Ficoll-Paque density-gradient centrifugation was used to isolate PBMCs, with at least 7 million per sample. Trizol reagent was used to extract total RNA from PBMCs, with at least 5 micrograms per sample. The percentages of naive CD45RAhigh/CD27high T cells were determined by flow cytometry on a PBMC aliquot from every donor. The TCR originated in a young woman in good health. The specimen sequenced was blood. The rearrangement joined TRBV7-8 to TRBJ2-7, and possibly TRBD2, on 6 matching bases. CDR3 loop: CASSLVRGAGSYEQYF. At the DNA level, the sequence is TGTGCCAGCAGCTTAGTCCGCGGGGCTGGCTCCTACGAGCAGTACTTC.